Below, 29 T cell receptor beta chains from the same sample are listed, as sequenced in a study of molecular identifiers for immune sequencing clone quantification listed by TCRdb under 2018. The library was made by PCR. Instrument used: Illumina HiSeq 4000. TCRdb reprocessed the public reads (quality trimming at Q25 with fastp, clone calling with MiXCR) and kept in-frame beta chains. Each record represents a unique CDR3 protein, reported with the most common genes and DNA among its rows. This sample is represented by about half a million distinct CDR3 sequences; roughly a fifth of them were singletons. The ten largest clonotypes hold about 0.84% of the sample. Sequenced input: naive CD8+ T cells from blood, with Jurkat cell RNA spiked in. In the paper's terms, the cell subset or site label means: FACS-sorted CD8+CD4-CCR7+CD45RA+ naive T cells. All receptors come from a human donor in good health. Some libraries in this study had Jurkat cell RNA spiked in.

In regard to this clonotype: This may arise from a read error, as a much more abundant clone is one base away. The V call is TRBV7-2, the J call TRBJ1-3; a weak D match, TRBD1 (6 bases). The length of the CDR3 is 17 residues. The germline CDR1 and CDR2 sequences are SGHTA and FQGNSA. V lost 7 bases and J 4 bases, leaving 23 bases between the germline ends. The CDR3 here is CASNPSTGWTLGNTIYF. Here the CDR3 DNA reads TGTGCCAGCAACCCCTCGACAGGTTGGACCCTAGGAAACACCATATATTTT.

This clonotype was picked up a small number of times. J is TRBJ2-7 and V is TRBV20-1; the D is unclear. The germline gives CDR1 DFQATT, CDR2 SNEGSKA (reference sequence). The CDR3 extends over 15 amino acids. Trimming left V 6 bases short and J 6 bases short, with 24 bases between. CDR3 sequence reads: CSAPLAVSVVGEQYF. The CDR3 nucleotides read TGCAGTGCCCCTCTCGCGGTATCAGTAGTCGGCGAGCAGTACTTC.

This clonotype was observed many times. The V and J genes are TRBV25-1 and TRBJ1-1, with D hard to call. Trimming left V 7 bases short and J 7 bases short, with 10 bases between. This CDR3 spans 11 amino acids. Germline V gene sequence: CDR1 MGHDK, CDR2 SYGVNS. This chain's CDR3 is CASTSPGEAFF. The DNA of the CDR3 is TGTGCCAGCACCTCACCGGGTGAAGCTTTCTTT.

This clonotype appeared many times. The chain uses TRBV4-3 and TRBJ2-7; 10 bases are shared with TRBD2. The CDR3 runs 15 residues. Germline CDR1 reads LGHNA; CDR2 reads YSLEER. J was trimmed by 4 bases and V by 0 bases; bases with no gene match: 3. Here the CDR3 DNA reads TGCGCCAGCAGCCAAGATTCTAGCGGGGGTTACGAGCAGTACTTC. It encodes CASSQDSSGGYEQYF.

In regard to this clonotype: A much larger clone lies one base from this, so it may be a read error. The J gene is TRBJ2-7, the V gene TRBV10-3, with 9 bases that match TRBD1. Germline lookup yields CDR1 ENHRY and CDR2 SYGVKD. The CDR3 is 14 residues long. The DNA for the CDR3 is TGTGACATCAGTGAGTCGGGGACAGGGTACGAGCAGTACTTC. Its protein product is CDISESGTGYEQYF.

The gene calls are TRBV29-1 and TRBJ2-1; no definite D call. Between the trimmed V and J ends, which lost 7 bases and 7 bases, there was a span of 11 bases. CDR1 is SQVTM, CDR2 ANQGSEA, per germline. This CDR3 has 11 residues. Here the CDR3 reads CSGLEENEQFF. CDR3 in DNA: TGCAGCGGCCTAGAGGAGAATGAGCAGTTCTTC.

As regards this clonotype: A much larger clone lies one base from this, so it may be a read error. V usage is TRBV19 and J usage is TRBJ2-2; unclear D gene. The germline V gene has CDR1 LNHDA and CDR2 SQIVND (reference sequence). The CDR3 is 14 residues long. DNA of the CDR3: TGTGCCAGTAGTATTGGGCATAACATCGGGGAGCTGTTTTTT. It encodes CASSIGHNIGELFF.

Comment on this clonotype: This may be a read error, as it is one base from a much larger clone. This chain uses TRBV20-1 with TRBJ1-5; the D gene is possibly TRBD1 (6 bases). CDR1 is DFQATT, CDR2 SNEGSKA, per germline (reference sequence). The CDR3 extends over 14 amino acids. The CDR3 sequence is CSAREQGFYQPRHF. The CDR3 DNA follows: TGCAGTGCTAGAGAACAGGGATTCTATCAGCCCCGGCATTTT.

This clonotype was detected only a few times. The rearrangement links TRBV6-1 to TRBJ2-1, with D perhaps TRBD2 (6 bases). Trimming shortened V by 6 bases and J by 0 bases, and 12 bases separated the two germline ends. Germline V gives CDR1 MNHNS, CDR2 SASEGT. The CDR3 runs 15 residues. CDR3 DNA: TGTGCCAGCAGCTCCGGGACTCTCTCCTACAATGAGCAGTTCTTC. It is translated as CASSSGTLSYNEQFF.

This clonotype was counted a few times. This sequence joins TRBV20-1 and TRBJ1-5; TRBD1 matches at 8 bases. This CDR3 region has 19 residues. Looked up from germline, CDR1 is DFQATT and CDR2 is SNEGSKA (reference sequence). J lost 2 bases, V lost 3 bases, and 18 bases had no gene match. This chain's CDR3 is CSARATGESLVLGNQPQHF. The DNA of the CDR3 is TGCAGTGCTAGGGCGACAGGGGAAAGTTTAGTTCTCGGCAATCAGCCCCAGCATTTT.

This clonotype was detected ten times or more. V and J are TRBV7-8 and TRBJ2-5, with 8 bases aligning to TRBD1. Germline V CDR1 and CDR2: SGHVS, FQNEAQ. V shed 6 bases, J shed 5 bases, and the junction held 17 bases outside the gene matches. This CDR3 comprises 17 residues. CDR3 sequence reads: CASSSRLLGQDFETQYF. The CDR3 region has the DNA TGTGCCAGCAGTTCCAGGCTCCTGGGACAGGACTTTGAGACCCAGTACTTC.

This clonotype has ten or more counts. J is TRBJ2-7 and V is TRBV19, with TRBD1 identical over 7 bases. J lost 5 bases, V lost 6 bases, and 10 bases had no gene match. Germline V gene lookup returns CDR1 LNHDA and CDR2 SQIVND (reference sequence). The CDR3 consists of 14 residues. The CDR3 loop reads CASRPGYRGHEQYF. The CDR3 nucleotides are TGTGCCAGTAGGCCCGGATACAGGGGCCACGAGCAGTACTTC.

This clonotype has a count of ten or more. The chain recombines TRBV27 with TRBJ1-2; unclear D gene. The V end was cut by 5 bases, the J end by 0 bases, with 16 bases between. Germline lookup yields CDR1 MNHEY and CDR2 SMNVEV (reference sequence). The CDR3 runs to 16 residues. As DNA, the CDR3 is TGTGCCAGCAGTCCCCTCTACAGAAATACTAACTATGGCTACACCTTC. It yields the protein CASSPLYRNTNYGYTF.

This clonotype was seen more than once but under ten times. This chain links TRBV5-8 with TRBJ2-5, with 9 nucleotides matching TRBD2. J gave up 0 bases and V 2 bases, and 5 bases lay outside the gene matches. This CDR3 spans 16 amino acids. Germline lookup yields CDR1 SGHTS and CDR2 YDEGEE. Here the CDR3 DNA reads TGTGCCAGCAGCTTCACCGGGACTAGCTACCAAGAGACCCAGTACTTC. Protein: CASSFTGTSYQETQYF.

Details on this clonotype: With a much larger clone just one base away, this may be a read error. The rearrangement uses TRBV6-6 and TRBJ2-2; TRBD1 matches 8 bases. Germline V CDR1 and CDR2: MNHNY, SVGAGI (reference sequence). This CDR3 is built from 18 residues. CDR3 sequence reads: CASRYSFFGQGNTGELFF. Written as DNA, the CDR3 is TGTGCCAGCAGGTACTCATTCTTCGGACAGGGTAACACCGGGGAGCTGTTTTTT.

For this clonotype: This clone may be a read error of a much larger clone one base away. The V call is TRBV25-1, the J call TRBJ2-3; D is perhaps TRBD2 (6 bases). Trimming cost V 5 bases and J 5 bases, with 17 bases left between them. Germline assignment: CDR1 MGHDK and CDR2 SYGVNS. This CDR3 comprises 15 residues. CDR3 DNA sequence: TGTGCCAGCAGTCAATCCCGCCTGGGAGGAGATACGCAGTATTTT. Its protein is CASSQSRLGGDTQYF.

This clonotype has more than one count but fewer than ten. CDR3: CASSLGVEGNEQFF. In DNA form, the CDR3 reads TGTGCCAGCAGCTTGGGGGTAGAGGGCAATGAGCAGTTCTTC. This rearrangement joins TRBV7-2 to TRBJ2-1, with D perhaps assigned TRBD1 or TRBD2 (5 bases each). Trimming left V 3 bases short and J 6 bases short, with 12 bases between. The CDR3 extends over 14 amino acids. Per germline, CDR1 SGHTA and CDR2 FQGNSA. Combining the CDR3 with reference TRBV7-2 and TRBJ2-1 gives the whole variable domain GAGVSQSPSNKVTEKGKDVELRCDPISGHTALYWYRQSLGQGLEFLIYFQGNSAPDKSGLPSDRFSAERTGGSVSTLTIQRTQQEDSAVYLCASSLGVEGNEQFFGPGTRLTVL.

The rearrangement uses TRBV27 and TRBJ2-7, with a possible D match to TRBD2 (7 bases). Trimming removed 5 bases at V and 0 bases at J, with 17 bases between. The V gene's germline CDR1 is MNHEY and CDR2 SMNVEV (reference sequence). CDR3 length: 16 residues. The CDR3 here is CASSPAGAFSSYEQYF. The CDR3 region has the DNA TGTGCCAGCAGTCCGGCGGGGGCCTTTAGCTCCTACGAGCAGTACTTC.

The chain joins TRBV6-5 to TRBJ1-2; 7 nucleotides agree with TRBD1. Germline V gene sequence: CDR1 MNHEY, CDR2 SVGAGI. Trimming cost V 5 bases and J 4 bases; bases outside gene matches: 4. The CDR3 contains 13 residues. CDR3 sequence: CASSTGQRYGYTF. The CDR3 nucleotides are TGTGCCAGCAGTACGGGACAGCGCTATGGCTACACCTTC.

V is TRBV29-1 and J is TRBJ1-2; no definite D call. Germline CDR1 reads SQVTM; CDR2 reads ANQGSEA. V lost 3 bases, J lost 4 bases, and 9 bases lay in between. The CDR3 is 12 amino acids. The DNA for the CDR3 is TGCAGCGTTGATCAAGGCTTCTATGGCTACACCTTC. Translated, it gives CSVDQGFYGYTF.

The sample holds one count of this clonotype. V usage is TRBV11-2 and J usage is TRBJ2-7; D unclear. CDR3 length: 15 residues. In germline, CDR1 is SGHAT, CDR2 FQNNGV. Trimming took off 4 bases at V and 0 bases at J, with 13 bases between the two ends. CDR3 protein: CASSWYGSGSYEQYF. CDR3 coding DNA: TGTGCCAGCAGCTGGTATGGATCCGGCTCCTACGAGCAGTACTTC.

A remark on this clonotype: With a much larger clone just one base away, this may be a read error. The CDR3 does not close with the conserved phenylalanine or tryptophan, likely indicating a read error. The chain links TRBV20-1 to TRBJ2-7, with D perhaps being TRBD1 or TRBD2 (5 bases each). V lost 6 bases and J 2 bases, leaving 14 bases between the germline ends. CDR1 is DFQATT and CDR2 is SNEGSKA in the germline V gene (reference sequence). The CDR3 is 13 amino acids. The DNA of the CDR3 is TGCAGTGCCCGGGACCCCGAAACCTACGAGCAGTACCTC. Protein: CSARDPETYEQYL.

This clonotype was detected only once. At one end the junction does not follow the germline gene, possibly because of a read error. The chain recombines TRBV7-2 with TRBJ1-2, with a possible D match to TRBD1 (6 bases). Germline V gene sequence: CDR1 SGHTA, CDR2 FQGNSA. The CDR3 runs to 14 residues. The DNA for the CDR3 is TGTGCCGGCAGCTTAATCGTACAGGGAGGCGGCTACACCTTC. It translates to CAGSLIVQGGGYTF.

This clonotype was detected a few times. The V and J genes are TRBV9 and TRBJ1-5, with D possibly being TRBD1 (6 bases). V lost 4 bases, J lost 6 bases, and 14 bases lay in between. The V gene's germline CDR1 is SGDLS and CDR2 YYNGEE. The length of the CDR3 is 14 residues. CDR3 sequence: CASSLAGGAQPQHF. The CDR3 nucleotides read TGTGCCAGCAGCCTTGCGGGGGGGGCTCAGCCCCAGCATTTT.

This clonotype was seen a handful of times. This chain uses TRBV4-3 with TRBJ2-7, with a possible D match to TRBD1 (5 bases). The CDR3 consists of 15 residues. V lost 0 bases, J lost 2 bases, and 11 bases lay in between. Germline-derived CDR1 and CDR2 are LGHNA and YSLEER. This CDR3 is CASSQEDSRAYEQYF. The CDR3 DNA follows: TGCGCCAGCAGCCAAGAGGATAGCAGGGCCTACGAGCAGTACTTC.

This clonotype was counted many times. The chain carries TRBV5-6 and TRBJ1-1; no clear D. Germline CDR1 reads SGHDT; CDR2 reads YYEEEE. CDR3 length: 13 amino acids. V was pared by 4 bases and J by 3 bases, with 10 bases between. The DNA of the CDR3 is TGTGCCAGCAGCCCAACAGTGGACACTGAAGCTTTCTTT. As protein: CASSPTVDTEAFF.

This clonotype was counted ten times or more. The genes are TRBV20-1 and TRBJ2-7; no firm D call. This CDR3 is built from 14 residues. Germline CDR1 reads DFQATT; CDR2 reads SNEGSKA (reference sequence). Trimming stripped 7 bases from V and 4 bases from J, with 20 bases between. The CDR3 DNA is TGCAGTGGGCTAGAGCCAGAGAACCAGTACGAGCAGTACTTC. It encodes CSGLEPENQYEQYF.

This clonotype was observed at least ten times. The rearrangement links TRBV6-5 to TRBJ1-1, with D unclear. CDR3 length: 13 amino acids. Germline V CDR1 and CDR2: MNHEY, SVGAGI. The V end was cut by 0 bases, the J end by 1 base, with 3 bases between. CDR3 loop: CASSYSTNTEAFF. The CDR3 bases are TGTGCCAGCAGTTACTCGACGAACACTGAAGCTTTCTTT.

This clonotype was counted at least ten times. The rearrangement links TRBV12-3 or TRBV12-4 to TRBJ2-2; TRBD1 agrees at 7 bases. The CDR3 sequence is 15 residues long. J lost 5 bases, V lost 1 base, and 4 bases had no gene match. The CDR3 nucleotides are TGTGCCAGCAGTTTAGAAGGGACAGATACCGGGGAGCTGTTTTTT. This encodes CASSLEGTDTGELFF.